This T cell receptor beta chain is from a study of tumor and adjacent non-tumor tissue in lung cancer. Study as a whole: Each sample yielded about 4.17 million productive TCRbeta reads on average.

The germline gives CDR1 SGHAT, CDR2 FQDESV (reference sequence). The CDR3 has 14 amino acids. RNA was extracted from bulk tissue without any cell sorting. Three rounds of nested PCR, following a modified ARM-PCR protocol, produced the TCRbeta library. TCRdb recomputed calls from the multiplex PCR reads with MiXCR, one row per CDR3 protein. Here the sample spans some 99,000 distinct CDR3 sequences, roughly 80% being singletons. To note about this clonotype: The junction shows a germline mismatch at one end, possibly a read error.

Sequencing was performed on lung tumor tissue. The receptor comes from a woman aged 55-69 years with non-small cell lung cancer. The rearrangement links TRBV11-1 to TRBJ1-1, with D unresolved. CDR3 loop: CANSFIGKAAVAFF. CDR3 sequence (DNA): TGTGCCAACAGCTTTATTGGGAAAGCAGCCGTGGCTTTCTTT. The full variable domain, its missing parts supplied by reference TRBV11-1 and TRBJ1-1, is EAEVAQSPRYKITEKSQAVAFWCDPISGHATLYWYRQILGQGPELLVQFQDESVVDDSQLPKDRFSAERLKGVDSTLKIQPAELGDSAMYLCANSFIGKAAVAFFGQGTRLTVV.